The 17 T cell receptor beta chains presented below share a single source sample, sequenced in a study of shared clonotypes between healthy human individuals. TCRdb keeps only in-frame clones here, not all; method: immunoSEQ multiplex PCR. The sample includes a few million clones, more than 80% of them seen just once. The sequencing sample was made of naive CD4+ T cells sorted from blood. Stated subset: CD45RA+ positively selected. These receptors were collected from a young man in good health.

The CDR3 DNA follows: TGTGCCAGCAGTTTAGCTGTAGCGGGAGCCGCCTACGAGCAGTACTTC. Translating it yields CASSLAVAGAAYEQYF. V and J are TRBV27 and TRBJ2-7; TRBD2 agrees at 9 bases. The ends lost 2 bases at V and 2 bases at J; junction bases unmatched: 7. CDR3 length: 16 amino acids. Germline CDR1 MNHEY, CDR2 SMNVEV (reference sequence).

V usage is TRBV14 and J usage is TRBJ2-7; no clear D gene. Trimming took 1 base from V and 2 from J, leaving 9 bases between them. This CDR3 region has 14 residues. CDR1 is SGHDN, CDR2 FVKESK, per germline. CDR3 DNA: TGTGCCAGCAGCCAAGCGTCCAGCCCCTACGAGCAGTACTTC. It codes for CASSQASSPYEQYF.

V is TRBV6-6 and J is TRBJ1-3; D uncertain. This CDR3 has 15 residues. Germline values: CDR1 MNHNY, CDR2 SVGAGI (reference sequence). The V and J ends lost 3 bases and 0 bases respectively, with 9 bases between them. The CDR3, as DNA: TGTGCCAGCAGTTATCTCCTTTTCTCTGGAAACACCATATATTTT. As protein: CASSYLLFSGNTIYF.

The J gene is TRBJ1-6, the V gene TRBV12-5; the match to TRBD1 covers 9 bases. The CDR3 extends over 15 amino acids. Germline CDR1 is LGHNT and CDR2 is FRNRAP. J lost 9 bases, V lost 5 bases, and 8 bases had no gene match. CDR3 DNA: TGTGCTAGTGGTCTACAGGGGGCAGGGGGTTCACCCCTCCACTTT. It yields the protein CASGLQGAGGSPLHF.

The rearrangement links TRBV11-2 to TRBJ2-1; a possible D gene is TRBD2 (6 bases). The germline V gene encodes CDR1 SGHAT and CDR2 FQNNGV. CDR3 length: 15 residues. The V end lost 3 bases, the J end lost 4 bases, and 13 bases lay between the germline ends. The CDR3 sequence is CASSFGGTAYNEQFF. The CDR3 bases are TGTGCCAGCAGCTTTGGTGGGACTGCATACAATGAGCAGTTCTTC.

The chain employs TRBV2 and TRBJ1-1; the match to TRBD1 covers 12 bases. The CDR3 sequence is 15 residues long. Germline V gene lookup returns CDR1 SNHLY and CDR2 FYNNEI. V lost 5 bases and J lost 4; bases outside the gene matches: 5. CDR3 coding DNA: TGTGCCAGCAGTAGGGACAGGGGGCTTGGCACTGAAGCTTTCTTT. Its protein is CASSRDRGLGTEAFF.

CDR3 in amino acids: CASSSTEYEQYF. Here the CDR3 DNA reads TGTGCCAGCAGCTCCACCGAATACGAGCAGTACTTC. V is TRBV5-4 and J is TRBJ2-7, with unresolved D. The CDR3 consists of 12 residues. The germline V gene encodes CDR1 SGHNT and CDR2 YYREEE (reference sequence). The V end was cut by 3 bases, the J end by 4 bases, with 8 bases between.

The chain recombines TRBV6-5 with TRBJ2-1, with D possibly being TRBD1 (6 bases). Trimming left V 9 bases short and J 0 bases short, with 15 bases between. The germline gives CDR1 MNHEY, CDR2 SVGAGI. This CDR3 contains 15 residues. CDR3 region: CASSEGVDSYNEQFF. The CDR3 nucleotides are TGTGCCAGTTCCGAGGGGGTCGACTCCTACAATGAGCAGTTCTTC.

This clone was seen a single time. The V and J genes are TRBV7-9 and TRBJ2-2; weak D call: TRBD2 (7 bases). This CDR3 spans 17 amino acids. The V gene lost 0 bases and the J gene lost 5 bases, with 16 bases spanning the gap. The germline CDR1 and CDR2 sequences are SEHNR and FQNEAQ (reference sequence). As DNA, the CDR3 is TGTGCCAGCAGCTTAGCGCCCTCCGAGGGGGGGACCGGGGAGCTGTTTTTT. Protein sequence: CASSLAPSEGGTGELFF.

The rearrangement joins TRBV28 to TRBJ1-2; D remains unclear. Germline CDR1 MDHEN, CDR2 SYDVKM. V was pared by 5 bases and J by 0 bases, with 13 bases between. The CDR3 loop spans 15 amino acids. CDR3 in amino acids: CASSETGFPNYGYTF. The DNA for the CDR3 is TGTGCCAGCAGTGAGACGGGATTCCCTAACTATGGCTACACCTTC.

The CDR3: CASSKARSWPGGLPESPLHF. CDR3 nucleotides: TGTGCCAGCAGCAAAGCTAGGAGTTGGCCAGGTGGCTTGCCCGAATCACCCCTCCACTTT. The chain recombines TRBV21-1 with TRBJ1-6. TRBV21-1 is flagged as a pseudogene. CDR3 length: 20 amino acids.

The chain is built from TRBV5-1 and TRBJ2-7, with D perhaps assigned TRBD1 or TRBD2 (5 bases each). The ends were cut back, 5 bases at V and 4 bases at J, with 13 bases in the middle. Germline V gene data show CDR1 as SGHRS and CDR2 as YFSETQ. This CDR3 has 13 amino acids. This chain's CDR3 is CASRRGFEYEQYF. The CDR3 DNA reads TGCGCCAGCAGGAGGGGATTTGAGTACGAGCAGTACTTC.

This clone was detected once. In DNA form, the CDR3 reads TGTGCCACCAGCACTCTCCCCCACGGTCAGCCCCAGCATTTT. This codes for CATSTLPHGQPQHF. The rearrangement uses TRBV15 and TRBJ1-5, with D unclear. Germline CDR1 is LNHNV and CDR2 is YYDKDF (reference sequence). Trimming pared 4 bases from V and 6 bases from J, leaving 13 bases between. The CDR3 covers 14 residues.

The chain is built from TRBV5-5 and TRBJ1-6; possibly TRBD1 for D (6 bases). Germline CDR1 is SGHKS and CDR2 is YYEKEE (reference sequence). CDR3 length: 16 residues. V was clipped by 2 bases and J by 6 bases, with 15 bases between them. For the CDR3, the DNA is TGTGCCAGCAGCTTTCAGGCGGGGGGCATTAATTCACCCCTCCACTTT. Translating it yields CASSFQAGGINSPLHF. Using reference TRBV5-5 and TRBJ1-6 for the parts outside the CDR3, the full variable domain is DAGVTQSPTHLIKTRGQQVTLRCSPISGHKSVSWYQQVLGQGPQFIFQYYEKEERGRGNFPDRFSARQFPNYSSELNVNALLLGDSALYLCASSFQAGGINSPLHFGNGTRLTVT.

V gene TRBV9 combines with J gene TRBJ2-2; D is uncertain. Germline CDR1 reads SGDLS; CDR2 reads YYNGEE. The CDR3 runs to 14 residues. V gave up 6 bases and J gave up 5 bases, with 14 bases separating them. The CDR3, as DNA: TGTGCCAGCACCATATCCCCCAGGACCGGGGAGCTGTTTTTT. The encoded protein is CASTISPRTGELFF.

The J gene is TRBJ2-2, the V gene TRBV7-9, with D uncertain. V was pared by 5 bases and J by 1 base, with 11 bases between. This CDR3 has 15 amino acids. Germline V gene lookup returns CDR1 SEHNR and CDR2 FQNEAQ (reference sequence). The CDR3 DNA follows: TGTGCCAGCAGCACTAACGGGTGGAACACCGGGGAGCTGTTTTTT. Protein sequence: CASSTNGWNTGELFF.

CDR3 region: CSVERFQETQYF. CDR3 bases: TGCAGCGTTGAAAGGTTCCAAGAGACCCAGTACTTC. This chain links TRBV29-1 with TRBJ2-5; D gene unclear. This CDR3 comprises 12 residues. Germline V gene sequence: CDR1 SQVTM, CDR2 ANQGSEA. The ends were cut back, 2 bases at V and 1 base at J, with 5 bases in the middle. Filled out from reference TRBV29-1 and TRBJ2-5, the complete variable domain reads SAVISQKPSRDICQRGTSLTIQCQVDSQVTMMFWYRQQPGQSLTLIATANQGSEATYESGFVIDKFPISRPNLTFSTLTVSNMSPEDSSIYLCSVERFQETQYFGPGTRLLVL.